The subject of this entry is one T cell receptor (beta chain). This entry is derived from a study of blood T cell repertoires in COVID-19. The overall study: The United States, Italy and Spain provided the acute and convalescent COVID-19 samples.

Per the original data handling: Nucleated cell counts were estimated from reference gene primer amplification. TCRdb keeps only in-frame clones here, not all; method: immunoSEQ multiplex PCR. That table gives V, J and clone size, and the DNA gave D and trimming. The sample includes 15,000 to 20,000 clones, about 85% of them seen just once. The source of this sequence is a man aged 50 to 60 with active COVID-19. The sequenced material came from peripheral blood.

CDR3 loop: CASSTDRGNEQFF. CDR3 sequence (DNA): TGTGCCAGTAGTACGGACAGGGGGAATGAGCAGTTCTTC. This chain connects TRBV19 to TRBJ2-1; 10 bases fit TRBD1. V lost 4 bases and J lost 7; bases outside the gene matches: 1. This CDR3 is 13 amino acids long. The germline gives CDR1 LNHDA, CDR2 SQIVND (reference sequence).